Sequencing of this T cell receptor (beta chain) was carried out in a study of shared clonotypes between healthy human individuals. Study results and limitations: Clonotypes that were shared across a few donors made up around 5% of naive CD4 clonotypes.

With respect to this clone: The antigen is unknown.

The trim removed 0 bases at V and 6 bases at J, leaving 5 bases unmatched. The CDR3 has 15 amino acids. Germline CDR1 reads SGHRS; CDR2 reads YFSETQ. The data were produced by immunoSEQ multiplex PCR, yet TCRdb's version contains in-frame clones alone and is incomplete. Counted here are approximately 1,000,000 clones, about four fifths occurring once; the ten biggest clones make up 0.5% to 0.6%. Sample: memory CD4+ T cells from PBMCs. Subset specified: CD45RA-negative fraction. The chain employs TRBV5-1 and TRBJ2-2; 7 bases are shared with TRBD1. The sequence derives from a man between 18 and 29 years old in good health. Some clones in this sample may be carry-over from other donors' samples. The CDR3 protein is CASSLGTGESGELFF. The CDR3 DNA reads as TGCGCCAGCAGCTTGGGTACAGGGGAATCCGGGGAGCTGTTTTTT.